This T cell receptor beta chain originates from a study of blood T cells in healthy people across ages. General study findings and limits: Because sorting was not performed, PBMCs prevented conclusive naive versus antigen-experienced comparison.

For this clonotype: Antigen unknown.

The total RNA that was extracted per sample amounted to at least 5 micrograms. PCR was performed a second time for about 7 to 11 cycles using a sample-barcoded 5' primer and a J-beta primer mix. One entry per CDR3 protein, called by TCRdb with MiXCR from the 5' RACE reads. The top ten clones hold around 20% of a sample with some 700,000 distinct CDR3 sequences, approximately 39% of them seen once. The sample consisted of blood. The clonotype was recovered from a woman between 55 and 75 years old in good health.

Here the CDR3 reads CASSPEMGLTEAFF. As DNA, the CDR3 is TGTGCCAGCAGTCCGGAGATGGGGTTGACTGAAGCTTTCTTT. The chain employs TRBV6-6 and TRBJ1-1; D is ambiguous. The germline gives CDR1 MNHNY, CDR2 SVGAGI (reference sequence). This CDR3 spans 14 amino acids. Trimming cost V 5 bases and J 5 bases, with 15 bases left between them.